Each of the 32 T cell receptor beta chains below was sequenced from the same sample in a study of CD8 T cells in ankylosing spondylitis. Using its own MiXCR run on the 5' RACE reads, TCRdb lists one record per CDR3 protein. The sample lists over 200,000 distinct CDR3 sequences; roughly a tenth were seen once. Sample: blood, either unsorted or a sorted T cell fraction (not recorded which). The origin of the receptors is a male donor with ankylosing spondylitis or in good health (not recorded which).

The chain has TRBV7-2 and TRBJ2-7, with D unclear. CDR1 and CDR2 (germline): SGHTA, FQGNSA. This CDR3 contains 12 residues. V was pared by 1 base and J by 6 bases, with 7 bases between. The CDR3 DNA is TGTGCCAGCAGCTTAGATGGACCCGAGCAGTACTTC. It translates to CASSLDGPEQYF.

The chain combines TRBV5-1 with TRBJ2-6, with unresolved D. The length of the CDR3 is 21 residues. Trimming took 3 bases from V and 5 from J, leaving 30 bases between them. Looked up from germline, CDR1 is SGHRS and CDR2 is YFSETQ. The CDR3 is CASSSRQVPWDLRMRANVLTF. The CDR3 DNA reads TGCGCCAGCAGCTCCAGGCAGGTCCCTTGGGATTTGAGGATGAGGGCCAACGTCCTGACTTTC.

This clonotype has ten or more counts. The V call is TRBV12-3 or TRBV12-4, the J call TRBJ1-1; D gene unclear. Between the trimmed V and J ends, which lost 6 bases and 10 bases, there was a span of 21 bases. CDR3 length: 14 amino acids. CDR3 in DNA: TGTGCCAGCAGAATGCGTGGCGTGGCAGGCGCAGCTTTCTTT. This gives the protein CASRMRGVAGAAFF.

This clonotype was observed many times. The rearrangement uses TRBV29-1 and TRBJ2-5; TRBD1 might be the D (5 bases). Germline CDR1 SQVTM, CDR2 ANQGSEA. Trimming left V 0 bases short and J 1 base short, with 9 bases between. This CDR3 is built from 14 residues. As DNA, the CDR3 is TGCAGCGTTGAAGATTGGGGCAGCCAAGAGACCCAGTACTTC. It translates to CSVEDWGSQETQYF.

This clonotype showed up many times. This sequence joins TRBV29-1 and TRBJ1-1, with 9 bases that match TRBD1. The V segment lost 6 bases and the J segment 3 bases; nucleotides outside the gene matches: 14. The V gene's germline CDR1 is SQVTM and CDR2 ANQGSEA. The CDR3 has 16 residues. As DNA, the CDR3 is TGCAGCGTACCCCACACAGGGGGCGCCCCGGACACTGAAGCTTTCTTT. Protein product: CSVPHTGGAPDTEAFF.

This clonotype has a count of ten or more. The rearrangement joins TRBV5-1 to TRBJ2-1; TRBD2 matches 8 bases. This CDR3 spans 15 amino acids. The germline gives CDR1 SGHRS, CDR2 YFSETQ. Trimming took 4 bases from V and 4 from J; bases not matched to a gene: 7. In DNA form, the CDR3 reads TGCGCCAGCAGCGATGCCGGGACTAGGTACAATGAGCAGTTCTTC. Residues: CASSDAGTRYNEQFF. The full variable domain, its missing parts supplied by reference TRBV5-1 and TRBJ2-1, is KAGVTQTPRYLIKTRGQQVTLSCSPISGHRSVSWYQQTPGQGLQFLFEYFSETQRNKGNFPGRFSGRQFSNSRSEMNVSTLELGDSALYLCASSDAGTRYNEQFFGPGTRLTVL.

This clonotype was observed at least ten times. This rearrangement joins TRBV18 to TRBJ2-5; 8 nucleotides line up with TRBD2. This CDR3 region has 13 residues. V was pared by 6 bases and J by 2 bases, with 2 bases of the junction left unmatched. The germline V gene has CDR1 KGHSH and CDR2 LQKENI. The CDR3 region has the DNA TGTGCCAGCTCCACTAGCGGACAAGAGACCCAGTACTTC. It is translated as CASSTSGQETQYF.

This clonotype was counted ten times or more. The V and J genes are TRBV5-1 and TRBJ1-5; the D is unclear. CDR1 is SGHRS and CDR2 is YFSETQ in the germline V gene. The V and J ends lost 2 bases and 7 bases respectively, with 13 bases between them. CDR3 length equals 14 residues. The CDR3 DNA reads TGCGCCAGCAGCTTCGACGGAGAGGAGCAGCCCCAGCATTTT. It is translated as CASSFDGEEQPQHF.

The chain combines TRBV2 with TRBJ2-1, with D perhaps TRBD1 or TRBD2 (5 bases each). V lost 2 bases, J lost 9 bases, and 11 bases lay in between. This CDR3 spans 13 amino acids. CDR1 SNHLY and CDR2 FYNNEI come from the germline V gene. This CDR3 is CASSERGDSEQFF. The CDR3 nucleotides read TGTGCCAGCAGTGAACGGGGAGACAGTGAGCAGTTCTTC.

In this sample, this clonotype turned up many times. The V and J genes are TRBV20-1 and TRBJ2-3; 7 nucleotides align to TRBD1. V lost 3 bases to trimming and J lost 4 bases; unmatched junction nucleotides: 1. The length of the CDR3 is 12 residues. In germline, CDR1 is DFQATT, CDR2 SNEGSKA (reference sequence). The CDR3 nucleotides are TGCAGTGCTAGGACAGGGCCAGATACGCAGTATTTT. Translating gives CSARTGPDTQYF.

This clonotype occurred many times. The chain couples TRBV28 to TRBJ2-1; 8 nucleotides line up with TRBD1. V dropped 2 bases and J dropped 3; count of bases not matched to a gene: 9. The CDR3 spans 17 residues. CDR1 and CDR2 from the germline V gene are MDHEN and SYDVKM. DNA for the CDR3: TGTGCCAGCAGTTTACTTGGAGGACAGGGTCACTACAATGAGCAGTTCTTC. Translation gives CASSLLGGQGHYNEQFF.

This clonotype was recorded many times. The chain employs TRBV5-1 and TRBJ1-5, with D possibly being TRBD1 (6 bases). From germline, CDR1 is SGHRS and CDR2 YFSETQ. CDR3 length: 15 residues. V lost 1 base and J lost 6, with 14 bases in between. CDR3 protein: CASSLSVGGGQPQHF. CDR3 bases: TGCGCCAGCAGCTTGAGCGTAGGAGGGGGTCAGCCCCAGCATTTT.

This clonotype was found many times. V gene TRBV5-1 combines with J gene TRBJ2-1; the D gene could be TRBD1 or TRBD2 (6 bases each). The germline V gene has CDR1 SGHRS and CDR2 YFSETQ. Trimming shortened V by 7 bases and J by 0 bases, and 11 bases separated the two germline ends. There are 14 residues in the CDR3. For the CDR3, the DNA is TGCGCCAGCGGCGGGACACGCTCCTACAATGAGCAGTTCTTC. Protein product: CASGGTRSYNEQFF.

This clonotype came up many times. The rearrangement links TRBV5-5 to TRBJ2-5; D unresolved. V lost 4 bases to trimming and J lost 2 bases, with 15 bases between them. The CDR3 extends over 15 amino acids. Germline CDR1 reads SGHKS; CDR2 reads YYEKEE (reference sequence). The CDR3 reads CASSEDGRTQETQYF. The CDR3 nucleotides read TGTGCCAGCAGCGAGGATGGGCGGACGCAAGAGACCCAGTACTTC.

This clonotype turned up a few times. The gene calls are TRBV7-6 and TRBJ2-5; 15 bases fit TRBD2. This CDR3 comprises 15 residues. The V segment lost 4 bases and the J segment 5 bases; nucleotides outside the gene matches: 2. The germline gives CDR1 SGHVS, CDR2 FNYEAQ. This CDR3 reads CASSWTSGGAETQYF. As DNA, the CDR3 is TGTGCCAGCAGCTGGACTAGCGGGGGGGCGGAGACCCAGTACTTC. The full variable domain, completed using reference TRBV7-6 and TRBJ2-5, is GAGVSQSPRYKVTKRGQDVALRCDPISGHVSLYWYRQALGQGPEFLTYFNYEAQQDKSGLPNDRFSAERPEGSISTLTIQRTEQRDSAMYRCASSWTSGGAETQYFGPGTRLLVL.

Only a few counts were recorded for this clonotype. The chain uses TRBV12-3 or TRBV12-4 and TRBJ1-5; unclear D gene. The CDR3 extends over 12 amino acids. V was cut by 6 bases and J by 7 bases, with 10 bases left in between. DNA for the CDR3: TGTGCCAGCAGCCTTCAGGAGCAGCCCCAGCATTTT. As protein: CASSLQEQPQHF.

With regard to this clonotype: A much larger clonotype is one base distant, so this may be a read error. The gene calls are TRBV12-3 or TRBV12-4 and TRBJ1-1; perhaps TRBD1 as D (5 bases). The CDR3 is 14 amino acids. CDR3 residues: CASRQLGLNIEAFF. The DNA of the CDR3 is TGTGCCAGCAGGCAGCTGGGACTGAACATTGAAGCTTTCTTT.

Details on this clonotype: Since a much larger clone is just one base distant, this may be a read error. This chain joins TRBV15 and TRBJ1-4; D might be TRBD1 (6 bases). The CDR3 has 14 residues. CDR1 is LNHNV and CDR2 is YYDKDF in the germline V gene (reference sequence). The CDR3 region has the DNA TGTGCCACCAGCAGCGACAGGATAAATGAAAAACTGCTTTTT. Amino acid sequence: CATSSDRINEKLLF.

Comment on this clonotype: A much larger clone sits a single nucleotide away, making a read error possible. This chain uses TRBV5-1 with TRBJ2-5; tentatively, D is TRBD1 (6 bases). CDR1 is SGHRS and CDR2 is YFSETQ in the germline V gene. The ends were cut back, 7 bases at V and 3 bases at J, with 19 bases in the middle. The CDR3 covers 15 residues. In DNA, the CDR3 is TGCGCCAGCTCTAGGGAACCCTGGACAGAAGAGACCCAGTACTTC. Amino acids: CASSREPWTEETQYF.

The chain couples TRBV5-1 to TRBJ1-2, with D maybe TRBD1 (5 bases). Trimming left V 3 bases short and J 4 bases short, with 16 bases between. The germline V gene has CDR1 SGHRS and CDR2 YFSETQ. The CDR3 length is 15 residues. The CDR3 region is CASSYGTAGTYGYTF. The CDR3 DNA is TGCGCCAGCAGCTACGGGACCGCTGGGACCTATGGCTACACCTTC. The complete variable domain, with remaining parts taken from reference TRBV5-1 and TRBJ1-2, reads KAGVTQTPRYLIKTRGQQVTLSCSPISGHRSVSWYQQTPGQGLQFLFEYFSETQRNKGNFPGRFSGRQFSNSRSEMNVSTLELGDSALYLCASSYGTAGTYGYTFGSGTRLTVV.

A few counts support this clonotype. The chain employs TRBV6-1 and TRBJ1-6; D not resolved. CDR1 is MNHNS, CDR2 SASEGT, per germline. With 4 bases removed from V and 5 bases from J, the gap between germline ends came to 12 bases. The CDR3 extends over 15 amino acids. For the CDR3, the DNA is TGTGCCAGCAGTGCCAAGGGTGGGGATAATTCACCCCTCCACTTT. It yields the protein CASSAKGGDNSPLHF.

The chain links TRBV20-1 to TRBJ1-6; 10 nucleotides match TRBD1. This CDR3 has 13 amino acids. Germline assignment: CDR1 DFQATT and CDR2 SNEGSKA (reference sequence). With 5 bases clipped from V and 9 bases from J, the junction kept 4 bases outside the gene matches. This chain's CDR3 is CSAPDRGGSPLHF. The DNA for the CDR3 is TGCAGTGCTCCGGACAGGGGGGGTTCACCCCTCCACTTT.

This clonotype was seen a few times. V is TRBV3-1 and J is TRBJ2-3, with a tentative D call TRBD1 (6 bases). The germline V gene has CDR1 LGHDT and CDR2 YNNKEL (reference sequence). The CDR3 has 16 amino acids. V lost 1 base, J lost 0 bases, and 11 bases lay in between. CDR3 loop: CASSQVGARSTDTQYF. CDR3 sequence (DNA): TGTGCCAGCAGCCAAGTGGGGGCGCGAAGCACAGATACGCAGTATTTT.

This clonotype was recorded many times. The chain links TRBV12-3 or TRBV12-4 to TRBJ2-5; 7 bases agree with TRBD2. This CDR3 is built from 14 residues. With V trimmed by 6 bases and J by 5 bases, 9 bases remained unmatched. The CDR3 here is CASRAGFTPETQYF. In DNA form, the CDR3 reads TGTGCCAGCAGAGCGGGGTTCACCCCCGAGACCCAGTACTTC.

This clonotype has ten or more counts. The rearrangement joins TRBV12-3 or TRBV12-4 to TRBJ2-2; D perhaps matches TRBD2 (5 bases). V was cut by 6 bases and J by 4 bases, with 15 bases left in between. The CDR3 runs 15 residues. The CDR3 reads CASSRELGSTGELFF. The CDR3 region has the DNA TGTGCCAGCAGCCGAGAACTAGGTTCCACCGGGGAGCTGTTTTTT.

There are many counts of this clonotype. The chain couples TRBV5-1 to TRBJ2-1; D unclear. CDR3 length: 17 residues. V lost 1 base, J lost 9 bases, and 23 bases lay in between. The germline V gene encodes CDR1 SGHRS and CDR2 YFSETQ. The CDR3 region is CASSLLLETPPSGEQFF. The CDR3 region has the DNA TGCGCCAGCAGCTTGCTTCTCGAAACTCCACCATCGGGTGAGCAGTTCTTC.

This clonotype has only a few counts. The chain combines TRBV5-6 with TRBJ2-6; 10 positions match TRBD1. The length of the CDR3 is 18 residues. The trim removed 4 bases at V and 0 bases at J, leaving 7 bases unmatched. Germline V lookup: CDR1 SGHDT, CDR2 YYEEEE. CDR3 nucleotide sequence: TGTGCCAGCAGCCCCGACAGGGGGCTTTCCTCTGGGGCCAACGTCCTGACTTTC. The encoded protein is CASSPDRGLSSGANVLTF. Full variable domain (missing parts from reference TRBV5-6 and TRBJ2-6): DAGVTQSPTHLIKTRGQQVTLRCSPKSGHDTVSWYQQALGQGPQFIFQYYEEEERQRGNFPDRFSGHQFPNYSSELNVNALLLGDSALYLCASSPDRGLSSGANVLTFGAGSRLTVL.

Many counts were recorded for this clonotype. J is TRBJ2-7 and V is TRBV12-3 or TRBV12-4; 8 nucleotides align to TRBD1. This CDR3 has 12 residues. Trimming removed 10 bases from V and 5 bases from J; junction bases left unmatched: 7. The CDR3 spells CATRQGLNEQYF. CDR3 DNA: TGTGCCACGCGACAGGGGCTGAACGAGCAGTACTTC.

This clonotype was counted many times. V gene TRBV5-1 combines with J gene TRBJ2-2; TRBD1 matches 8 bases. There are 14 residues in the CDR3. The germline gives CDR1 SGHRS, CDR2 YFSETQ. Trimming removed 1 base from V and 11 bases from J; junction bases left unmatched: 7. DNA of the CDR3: TGCGCCAGCAGCTTGACCCCGGACAGGGATGAGCTGTTTTTT. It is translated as CASSLTPDRDELFF.

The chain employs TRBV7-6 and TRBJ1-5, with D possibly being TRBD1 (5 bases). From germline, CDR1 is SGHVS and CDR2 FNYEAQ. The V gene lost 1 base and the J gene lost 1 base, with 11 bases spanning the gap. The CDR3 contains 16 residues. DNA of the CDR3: TGTGCCAGCAGCTTAGTTGGGGGGGGGAGCAATCAGCCCCAGCATTTT. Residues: CASSLVGGGSNQPQHF.

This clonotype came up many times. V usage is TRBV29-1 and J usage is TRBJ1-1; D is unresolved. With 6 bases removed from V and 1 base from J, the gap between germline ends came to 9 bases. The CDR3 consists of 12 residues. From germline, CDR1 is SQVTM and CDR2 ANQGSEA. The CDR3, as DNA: TGCAGCGTCATCCTCTGGAACACTGAAGCTTTCTTT. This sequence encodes CSVILWNTEAFF.

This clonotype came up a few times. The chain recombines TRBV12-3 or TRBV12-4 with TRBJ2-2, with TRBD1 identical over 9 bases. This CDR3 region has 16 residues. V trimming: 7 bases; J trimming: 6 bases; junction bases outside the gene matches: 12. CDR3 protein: CASIPPPGQGAGELFF. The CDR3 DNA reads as TGTGCCAGCATCCCCCCCCCGGGACAGGGAGCCGGGGAGCTGTTTTTT.